This T cell receptor beta chain was observed in a study of blood T cell repertoires in COVID-19. Across the whole study: Some COVID-19 samples were acute and others convalescent; all came from the United States, Italy and Spain. T cells, B-cell-depleted T cells, or PBMCs provided the cDNA or gDNA that served as material.

This CDR3 comprises 16 residues. The germline CDR1 and CDR2 sequences are ENHRY and SYGVKD. Trimming cost V 5 bases and J 0 bases, with 13 bases left between them. In the source study's methods: Nucleated cell counts were estimated from reference gene primer amplification. Here immunoSEQ multiplex PCR was the method, and the copy in TCRdb shows in-frame clones only, minus some. Clone size and V and J calls were adopted from that table, with D and trimming inferred from the DNA. This sample has 350,000 to 550,000 clones; around 90% occur once, and the top ten carry under 2%. The sequenced sample was PBMCs or T cells enriched from blood (not recorded which). The chain has TRBV10-3 and TRBJ1-4; weak D call: TRBD1 (6 bases). This clonotype was sampled from a woman under 30 with acute COVID-19. CDR3 nucleotides: TGTGCCATCAGTCAACTACAGGGCGCAACTAATGAAAAACTGTTTTTT. Translated, it gives CAISQLQGATNEKLFF.